This TCR beta chain is drawn from a study of blood T cells in healthy people across ages. This clonotype was seen a handful of times. The second PCR ran about 6 to 11 cycles with a sample-barcoded 5' primer and J-beta primers. MiXCR, applied by TCRdb to the 5' RACE reads, yields one record per CDR3 protein. Of some 1.5 million distinct CDR3 sequences listed, 28% were seen once; the top ten hold 6.5% to 8.5%. The CDR3 covers 15 residues. The germline V gene has CDR1 SQVTM and CDR2 ANQGSEA. Trimming took 4 bases from V and 4 from J; bases not matched to a gene: 5. V usage is TRBV29-1 and J usage is TRBJ2-1; TRBD2 matches at 12 bases. Sequenced material: blood. The source of this sequence is a woman aged 25 to 45 in good health. This CDR3 reads CSVGLAGDVYNEQFF. CDR3 DNA sequence: TGCAGCGTTGGACTAGCGGGGGACGTGTACAATGAGCAGTTCTTC.